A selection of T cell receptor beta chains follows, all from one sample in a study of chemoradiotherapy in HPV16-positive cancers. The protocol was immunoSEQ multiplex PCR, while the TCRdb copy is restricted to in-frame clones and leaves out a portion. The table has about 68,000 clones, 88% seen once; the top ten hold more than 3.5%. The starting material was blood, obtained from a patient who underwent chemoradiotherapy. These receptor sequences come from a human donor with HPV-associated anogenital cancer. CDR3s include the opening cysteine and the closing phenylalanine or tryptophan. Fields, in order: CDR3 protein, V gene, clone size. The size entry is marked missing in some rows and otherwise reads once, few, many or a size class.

CASSLAQGNEKLFF TRBV5-4 .
CASSRTSGSSGANVLTF TRBV19 once
CASSSLGVDTQYF TRBV4-2 .
CSAREGLGYTF TRBV20-1 .
CASSVGTSGAIQETQYF TRBV9 .
CASSLGQVQNTEAFF TRBV5-4 .
CASSETGGVQPQHF TRBV6-1 .
CASSTRQGVGYGYTF TRBV27 .
CASSYLGQGDEQYF TRBV6-1 .
CASSPEWWETQYF TRBV5-8 .
CASSLSRGSQNNEQFF TRBV27 .
CASSLDGQGVREQYF TRBV27 .
CSVVLGANTEAFF TRBV29-1 .
CASSQAPGLAGSSNTGELFF TRBV4-2 .
CASSLDASILPGKTGGYTF TRBV5-1 .
CASSVGTPTSPGELFF TRBV9 .
CASSVEDKNTIYF TRBV9 .